The clone carrying this T cell receptor beta chain was counted a few times. Its antigen is undetermined. The sample is drawn from a study of response to subunit inactivated influenza vaccine. Study-wide results and caveats: Authors suggested each seasonal flu vaccination may recruit only limited numbers of new T cells.

Using its own MiXCR run on the RT-PCR reads, TCRdb lists one record per CDR3 protein. The table includes 800,000 or so distinct CDR3 sequences, 21% detected once. The receptor was derived from a man aged 45-60 years who received an inactivated influenza vaccine. The input for sequencing was PBMCs from blood, taken more than 4 days after vaccination.

The CDR3 DNA sequence: TGTGCCAGCAGCACCCAACCTGAAGACTATGGCTACACCTTC. Protein sequence: CASSTQPEDYGYTF. V gene TRBV7-2 combines with J gene TRBJ1-2; no clear D. The CDR3 contains 14 residues. V lost 5 bases, J lost 3 bases, and 13 bases lay in between. The V gene's germline CDR1 is SGHTA and CDR2 FQGNSA. The variable domain in full, completed from reference TRBV7-2 and TRBJ1-2, reads GAGVSQSPSNKVTEKGKDVELRCDPISGHTALYWYRQSLGQGLEFLIYFQGNSAPDKSGLPSDRFSAERTGGSVSTLTIQRTQQEDSAVYLCASSTQPEDYGYTFGSGTRLTVV.